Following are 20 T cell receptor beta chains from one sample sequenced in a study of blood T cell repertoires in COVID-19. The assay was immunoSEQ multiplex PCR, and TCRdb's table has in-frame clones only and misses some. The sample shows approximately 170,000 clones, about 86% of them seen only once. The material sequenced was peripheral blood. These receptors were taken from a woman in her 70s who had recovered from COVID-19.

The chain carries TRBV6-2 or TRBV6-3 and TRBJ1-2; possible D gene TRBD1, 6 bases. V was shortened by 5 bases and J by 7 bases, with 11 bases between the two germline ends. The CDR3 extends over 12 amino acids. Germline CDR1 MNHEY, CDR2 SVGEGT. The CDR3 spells CASSEPRGGYTF. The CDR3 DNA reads TGTGCCAGCAGTGAGCCCAGGGGTGGCTACACCTTC.

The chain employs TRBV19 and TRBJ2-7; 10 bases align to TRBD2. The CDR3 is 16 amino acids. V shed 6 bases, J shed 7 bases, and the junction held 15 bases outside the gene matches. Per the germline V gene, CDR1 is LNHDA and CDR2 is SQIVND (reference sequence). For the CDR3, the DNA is TGTGCCAGTAGCCCCGGGGCTAGCGGGAGCGTGTGGGAGCAGTACTTC. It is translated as CASSPGASGSVWEQYF.

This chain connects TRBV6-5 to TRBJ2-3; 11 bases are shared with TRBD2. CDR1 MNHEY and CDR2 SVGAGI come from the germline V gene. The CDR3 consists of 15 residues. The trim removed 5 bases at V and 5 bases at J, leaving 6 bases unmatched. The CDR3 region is CASSPTSGSRDTQYF. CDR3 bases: TGTGCCAGCAGTCCTACTAGCGGGAGTAGAGATACGCAGTATTTT.

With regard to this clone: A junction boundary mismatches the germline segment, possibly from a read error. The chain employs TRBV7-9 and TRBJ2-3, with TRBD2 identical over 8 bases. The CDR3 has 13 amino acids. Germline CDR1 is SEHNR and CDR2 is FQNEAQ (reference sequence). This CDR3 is CASSWTSRDTQYF. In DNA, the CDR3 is TGTGCCAGCAGCTGGACTAGCAGAGATACGCAGTATTTT.

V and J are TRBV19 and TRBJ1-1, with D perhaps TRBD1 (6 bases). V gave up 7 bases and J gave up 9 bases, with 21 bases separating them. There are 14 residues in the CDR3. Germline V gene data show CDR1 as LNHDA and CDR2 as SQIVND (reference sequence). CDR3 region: CASTPRRGRVKAFF. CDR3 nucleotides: TGTGCCAGTACCCCTCGGCGGGGGCGGGTGAAAGCTTTCTTT. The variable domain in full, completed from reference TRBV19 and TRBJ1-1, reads DGGITQSPKYLFRKEGQNVTLSCEQNLNHDAMYWYRQDPGQGLRLIYYSQIVNDFQKGDIAEGYSVSREKKESFPLTVTSAQKNPTAFYLCASTPRRGRVKAFFGQGTRLTVV.

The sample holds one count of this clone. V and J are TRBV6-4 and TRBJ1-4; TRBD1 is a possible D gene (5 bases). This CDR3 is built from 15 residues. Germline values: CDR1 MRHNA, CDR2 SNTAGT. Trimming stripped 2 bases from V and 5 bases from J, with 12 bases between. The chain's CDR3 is CASSDTGRGNEKLFF. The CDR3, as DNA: TGTGCCAGCAGTGACACGGGGAGGGGCAATGAAAAACTGTTTTTT.

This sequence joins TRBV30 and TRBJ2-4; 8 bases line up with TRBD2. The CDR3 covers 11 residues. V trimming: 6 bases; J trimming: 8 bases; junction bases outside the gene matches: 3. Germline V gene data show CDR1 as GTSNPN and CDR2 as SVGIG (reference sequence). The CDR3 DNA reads TGTGCCTGCCAAGCGGGGGACATTCAGTACTTC. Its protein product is CACQAGDIQYF. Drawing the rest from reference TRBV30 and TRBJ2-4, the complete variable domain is SQTIHQWPATLVQPVGSPLSLECTVEGTSNPNLYWYRQAAGRGLQLLFYSVGIGQISSEVPQNLSASRPQDRQFILSSKKLLLSDSGFYLCACQAGDIQYFGAGTRLSVL.

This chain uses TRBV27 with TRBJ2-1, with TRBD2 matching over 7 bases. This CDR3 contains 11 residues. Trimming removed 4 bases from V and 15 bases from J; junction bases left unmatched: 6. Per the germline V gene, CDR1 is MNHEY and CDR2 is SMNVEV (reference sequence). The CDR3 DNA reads TGTGCCAGCAGTTATTGGGGGGGGTGGTTCTTC. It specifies CASSYWGGWFF.

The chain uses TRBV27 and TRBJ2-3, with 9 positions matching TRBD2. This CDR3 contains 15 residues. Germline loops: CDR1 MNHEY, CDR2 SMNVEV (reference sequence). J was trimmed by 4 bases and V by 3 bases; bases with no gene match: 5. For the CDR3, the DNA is TGTGCCAGCAGTTTGCGGGGGGGCGGCCCAGATACGCAGTATTTT. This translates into CASSLRGGGPDTQYF.

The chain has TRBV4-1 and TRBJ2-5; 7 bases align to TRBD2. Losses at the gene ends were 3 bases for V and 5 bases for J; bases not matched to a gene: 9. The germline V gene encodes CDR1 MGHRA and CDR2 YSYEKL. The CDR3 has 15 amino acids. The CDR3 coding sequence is TGCGCCAGCAGCCAGAAGGACGCCGGGGGGGAGACCCAGTACTTC. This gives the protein CASSQKDAGGETQYF.

The CDR3 nucleotides read TGTGCCAGCAGTCAGGGTGACTATGGCTACACCTTC. This sequence encodes CASSQGDYGYTF. V and J are TRBV6-5 and TRBJ1-2; perhaps TRBD1 as D (5 bases). Trimming took off 5 bases at V and 3 bases at J, with 7 bases between the two ends. The CDR3 is made up of 12 amino acids. CDR1 is MNHEY, CDR2 SVGAGI, per germline.

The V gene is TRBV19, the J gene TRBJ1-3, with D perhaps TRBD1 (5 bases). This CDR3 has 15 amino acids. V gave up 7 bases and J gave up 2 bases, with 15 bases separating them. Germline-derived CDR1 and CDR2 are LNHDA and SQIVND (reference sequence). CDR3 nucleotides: TGTGCCAGTATCCCCCAGGGTCGACCTGGAAACACCATATATTTT. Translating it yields CASIPQGRPGNTIYF.

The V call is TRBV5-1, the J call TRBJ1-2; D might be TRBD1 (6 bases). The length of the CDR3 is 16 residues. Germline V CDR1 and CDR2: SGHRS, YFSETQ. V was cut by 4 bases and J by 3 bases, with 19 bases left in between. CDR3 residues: CASSLEGGNGHYGYTF. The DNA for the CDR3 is TGCGCCAGCAGCCTGGAGGGGGGGAACGGCCACTATGGCTACACCTTC.

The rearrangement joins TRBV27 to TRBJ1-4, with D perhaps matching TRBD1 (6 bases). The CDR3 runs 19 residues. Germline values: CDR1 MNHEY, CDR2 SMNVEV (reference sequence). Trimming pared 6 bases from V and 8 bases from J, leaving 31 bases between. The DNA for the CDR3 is TGTGCCAGCAGCCCCAGGGGAGGGTGGTTGAGAGTCCCGGGGGAAAAACTGTTTTTT. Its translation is CASSPRGGWLRVPGEKLFF.

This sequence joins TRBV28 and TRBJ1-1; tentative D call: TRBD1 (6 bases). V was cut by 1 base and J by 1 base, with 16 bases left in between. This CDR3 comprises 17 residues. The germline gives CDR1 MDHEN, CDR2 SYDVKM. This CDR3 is CASSLSRTALSNTEAFF. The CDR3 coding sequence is TGTGCCAGCAGTTTATCCCGGACAGCCTTGTCGAACACTGAAGCTTTCTTT.

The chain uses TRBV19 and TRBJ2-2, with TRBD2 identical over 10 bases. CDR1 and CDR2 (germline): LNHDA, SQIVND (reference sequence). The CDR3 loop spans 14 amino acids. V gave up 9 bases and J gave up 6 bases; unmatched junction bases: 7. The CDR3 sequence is CASQREGLSGELFF. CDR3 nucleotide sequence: TGTGCCAGCCAGCGGGAGGGCCTCTCCGGGGAGCTGTTTTTT.

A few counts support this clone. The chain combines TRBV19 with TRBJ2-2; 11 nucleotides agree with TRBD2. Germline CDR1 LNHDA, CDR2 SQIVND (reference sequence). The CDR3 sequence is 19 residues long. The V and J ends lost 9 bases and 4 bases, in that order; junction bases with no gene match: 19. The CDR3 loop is CASRMPGIIAGGPTGELFF. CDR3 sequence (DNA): TGTGCCAGCCGCATGCCGGGGATAATAGCGGGGGGGCCCACCGGGGAGCTGTTTTTT. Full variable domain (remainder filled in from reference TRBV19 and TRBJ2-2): DGGITQSPKYLFRKEGQNVTLSCEQNLNHDAMYWYRQDPGQGLRLIYYSQIVNDFQKGDIAEGYSVSREKKESFPLTVTSAQKNPTAFYLCASRMPGIIAGGPTGELFFGEGSRLTVL.

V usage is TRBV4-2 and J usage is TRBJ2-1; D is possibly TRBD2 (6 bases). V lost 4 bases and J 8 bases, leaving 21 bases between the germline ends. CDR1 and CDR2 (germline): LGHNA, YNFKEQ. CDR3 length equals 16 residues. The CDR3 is CASSRPEGEGADEQFF. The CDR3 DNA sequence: TGTGCCAGCAGCCGACCGGAGGGCGAAGGGGCGGATGAGCAGTTCTTC.

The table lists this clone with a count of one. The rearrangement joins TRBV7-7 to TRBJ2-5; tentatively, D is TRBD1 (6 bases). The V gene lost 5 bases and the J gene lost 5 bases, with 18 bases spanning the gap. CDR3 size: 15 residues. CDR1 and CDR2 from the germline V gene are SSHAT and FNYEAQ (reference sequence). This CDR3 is CASSEGTPGGETQYF. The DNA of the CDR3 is TGTGCCAGCAGCGAGGGGACACCCGGTGGGGAGACCCAGTACTTC.

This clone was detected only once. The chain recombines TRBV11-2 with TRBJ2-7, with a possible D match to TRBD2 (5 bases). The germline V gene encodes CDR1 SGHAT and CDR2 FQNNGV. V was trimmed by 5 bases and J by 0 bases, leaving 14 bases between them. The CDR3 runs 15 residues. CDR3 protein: CASSPPAASSYEQYF. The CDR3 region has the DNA TGTGCCAGCAGCCCCCCAGCGGCTAGCTCCTACGAGCAGTACTTC.